The 16 T cell receptor beta chains in this list originate from one sample, sequenced in a study of CD8 T cells in Susac syndrome. With random hexamers, reverse transcription was performed on about 0.5 to 1 ug of RNA. TCRdb redid the calling of the immunoSEQ multiplex PCR reads with MiXCR, one entry per CDR3 protein. The sample has roughly 75,000 distinct CDR3 sequences, 85% to 95% seen once; the top ten hold around 0.15%. The sequencing sample was made of CD4+ T cells from PBMCs. These receptors originate from a human donor with Susac syndrome.

The chain joins TRBV7-8 to TRBJ1-4, with unresolved D. The ends were cut back, 1 base at V and 7 bases at J, with 10 bases in the middle. This CDR3 is 14 amino acids long. Germline V CDR1 and CDR2: SGHVS, FQNEAQ. The CDR3: CASSLVRKSEKLFF. The DNA of the CDR3 is TGTGCCAGCAGCTTAGTGCGGAAAAGTGAAAAACTGTTTTTT. Looking up the rest from reference TRBV7-8 and TRBJ1-4 gives the full variable domain: GAGVSQSPRYKVAKRGQDVALRCDPISGHVSLFWYQQALGQGPEFLTYFQNEAQLDKSGLPSDRFFAERPEGSVSTLKIQRTQQEDSAVYLCASSLVRKSEKLFFGSGTQLSVL.

J is TRBJ1-2 and V is TRBV7-9; no clear D gene. V lost 0 bases and J lost 1, with 6 bases in between. This CDR3 has 14 residues. Germline lookup yields CDR1 SEHNR and CDR2 FQNEAQ (reference sequence). The CDR3 sequence is CASSLAGVNYGYTF. The CDR3 DNA sequence: TGTGCCAGCAGCTTAGCCGGCGTTAACTATGGCTACACCTTC.

The rearrangement uses TRBV27 and TRBJ2-7; D call uncertain. The ends were cut back, 5 bases at V and 0 bases at J, with 17 bases in the middle. Germline V lookup: CDR1 MNHEY, CDR2 SMNVEV (reference sequence). This CDR3 has 16 residues. The CDR3 bases are TGTGCCAGCAGTCTCGGTTCGGTTTCGAGCTCCTACGAGCAGTACTTC. The encoded protein is CASSLGSVSSSYEQYF.

This clonotype has a handful of counts. V usage is TRBV28 and J usage is TRBJ1-6; D is unresolved. The length of the CDR3 is 13 residues. The germline V gene has CDR1 MDHEN and CDR2 SYDVKM. Trimming stripped 2 bases from V and 10 bases from J, with 9 bases between. CDR3 residues: CASSLVASSPLHF. CDR3 DNA: TGTGCCAGCAGTTTAGTGGCATCCTCACCCCTCCACTTT.

The chain carries TRBV28 and TRBJ2-2; no reliable D call. The CDR3 runs 14 residues. Germline assignment: CDR1 MDHEN and CDR2 SYDVKM. Trimming shortened V by 9 bases and J by 1 base, and 12 bases separated the two germline ends. In DNA form, the CDR3 reads TGTGCCAGTGCATCAGCCAGGAACACCGGGGAGCTGTTTTTT. Translated, it gives CASASARNTGELFF.

V is TRBV9 and J is TRBJ1-2; unclear D gene. This CDR3 has 14 amino acids. Germline V CDR1 and CDR2: SGDLS, YYNGEE. V lost 0 bases to trimming and J lost 2 bases, with 8 bases between them. The CDR3 bases are TGTGCCAGCAGCGTAGTCCCAGGCAACTATGGCTACACCTTC. This translates into CASSVVPGNYGYTF.

The rearrangement joins TRBV5-1 to TRBJ1-1; 7 nucleotides match TRBD1. V was pared by 4 bases and J by 1 base, with 4 bases of the junction left unmatched. From germline, CDR1 is SGHRS and CDR2 YFSETQ. The CDR3 is 14 amino acids. CDR3 amino acids: CASSRDSSNTEAFF. CDR3 nucleotide sequence: TGCGCCAGCAGCCGGGACAGCTCGAACACTGAAGCTTTCTTT.

This clonotype was seen once. J is TRBJ2-3 and V is TRBV3-1; TRBD2 agrees at 8 bases. This CDR3 spans 19 amino acids. Germline V gene data show CDR1 as LGHDT and CDR2 as YNNKEL (reference sequence). V gave up 4 bases and J gave up 14 bases; unmatched junction bases: 29. The CDR3 bases are TGTGCCAGCAGCCCACACACGGGGGACACTAGCGGCAGACGGGTACGTCTGTATTTT. Translation gives CASSPHTGDTSGRRVRLYF.

The chain carries TRBV4-2 and TRBJ1-1, with a tentative D call TRBD1 (5 bases). Germline-derived CDR1 and CDR2 are LGHNA and YNFKEQ. This CDR3 is built from 17 residues. Trimming removed 1 base from V and 1 base from J, with 16 bases in between. The CDR3 coding sequence is TGTGCCAGCAGCCAAGCTGGCAGGGAATACGGGAACACTGAAGCTTTCTTT. It yields the protein CASSQAGREYGNTEAFF.

The chain combines TRBV7-2 with TRBJ1-2; perhaps TRBD1 as D (5 bases). The CDR3 runs to 14 residues. V was shortened by 1 base and J by 3 bases, with 9 bases between the two germline ends. Germline CDR1 SGHTA, CDR2 FQGNSA. The CDR3 sequence: CASSLDGTDYGYTF. The CDR3 bases are TGTGCCAGCAGCTTAGATGGGACGGACTATGGCTACACCTTC.

The gene calls are TRBV7-2 and TRBJ2-7; D unclear. The CDR3 runs to 13 residues. Germline V lookup: CDR1 SGHTA, CDR2 FQGNSA. V lost 5 bases, J lost 8 bases, and 16 bases lay in between. CDR3 DNA sequence: TGTGCCAGCAGCCTCGTTCGGCTAGGCAAGCAGTACTTC. Its translation: CASSLVRLGKQYF.

This clonotype was recorded once. The chain recombines TRBV6-6 with TRBJ2-5, with D perhaps being TRBD1 or TRBD2 (7 bases each). The CDR3 has 15 residues. Germline V gene lookup returns CDR1 MNHNY and CDR2 SVGAGI (reference sequence). V gave up 2 bases and J gave up 3 bases, with 13 bases separating them. Here the CDR3 DNA reads TGTGCCAGCAGTTACCAGGGGGGGGTCGAAGAGACCCAGTACTTC. It specifies CASSYQGGVEETQYF.

J is TRBJ2-7 and V is TRBV6-2 or TRBV6-3, with D possibly matching TRBD1 (7 bases). The V end was cut by 6 bases, the J end by 3 bases, with 15 bases between. The CDR3 sequence is 14 residues long. CDR1 and CDR2 (germline): MNHEY, SVGEGT. The CDR3: CASRPHRGGYEQYF. The CDR3 bases are TGTGCCAGCAGACCTCACAGGGGAGGCTACGAGCAGTACTTC.

This chain joins TRBV7-2 and TRBJ2-1; 7 nucleotides agree with TRBD2. Germline V gene sequence: CDR1 SGHTA, CDR2 FQGNSA. CDR3 length equals 14 residues. The V gene end was trimmed by 7 bases and the J gene end by 12 bases; junction bases not matched to a gene: 15. This CDR3 is CASTSKAGVSRQFF. CDR3 in DNA: TGTGCCAGCACCTCAAAGGCGGGGGTGTCGAGGCAGTTCTTC.

The gene calls are TRBV18 and TRBJ2-1, with D possibly TRBD1 on 6 matching bases. The CDR3 runs to 15 residues. Germline values: CDR1 KGHSH, CDR2 LQKENI. V lost 0 bases and J 4 bases, leaving 10 bases between the germline ends. The CDR3 region is CASSPPPGTYNEQFF. DNA for the CDR3: TGTGCCAGCTCACCACCTCCCGGGACATACAATGAGCAGTTCTTC.

There are a few counts of this clonotype. The rearrangement joins TRBV18 to TRBJ2-5, with TRBD1 matching 8 bases. The V gene's germline CDR1 is KGHSH and CDR2 LQKENI. The CDR3 runs 14 residues. The trim removed 3 bases at V and 1 base at J, leaving 1 base unmatched. Here the CDR3 DNA reads TGTGCCAGCTCACCTACAGGGGGCCAAGAGACCCAGTACTTC. As protein: CASSPTGGQETQYF.